Below are 15 T cell receptor beta chains sequenced from a single sample in a study of blood T cell repertoires in COVID-19. Profiling relied on immunoSEQ multiplex PCR, and the TCRdb table lists in-frame clones only, not all of them. The sample lists 120,000 to 150,000 clones; around four fifths were seen once. The sample taken for sequencing was peripheral blood. Receptors were obtained from a woman between 40 and 55 years old with active or convalescent COVID-19.

The chain has TRBV2 and TRBJ1-1, with D possibly matching TRBD1 (5 bases). The CDR3 runs to 10 residues. Trimming cost V 5 bases and J 8 bases, with 6 bases left between them. From germline, CDR1 is SNHLY and CDR2 FYNNEI. CDR3 nucleotide sequence: TGTGCCAGCAGTTACAGGGAAGCTTTCTTT. Residues: CASSYREAFF.

V gene TRBV6-2 or TRBV6-3 combines with J gene TRBJ1-1, with 7 nucleotides matching TRBD1. V gave up 2 bases and J gave up 4 bases; unmatched junction bases: 1. The CDR3 runs 13 residues. CDR1 is MNHEY, CDR2 SVGEGT, per germline. CDR3 coding DNA: TGTGCCAGCAGTTACGACAGGGCCACTGAAGCTTTCTTT. Translation: CASSYDRATEAFF.

As concerns this clone: The sample carries other DNA sequences with the same CDR3. The chain employs TRBV4-3 and TRBJ1-1, with 7 bases fitting TRBD1. The CDR3 sequence is 14 residues long. The J segment lost 0 bases and the V segment lost 3 bases, leaving 1 base of the junction unmatched. The germline V gene has CDR1 LGHNA and CDR2 YSLEER. The DNA for the CDR3 is TGCGCCAGCAGCCAGGGACAGTTGAACACTGAAGCTTTCTTT. Amino acid sequence: CASSQGQLNTEAFF.

This chain uses TRBV27 with TRBJ2-3, with 12 bases that match TRBD2. Trimming cost V 3 bases and J 7 bases; bases outside gene matches: 5. The CDR3 covers 15 residues. Germline-derived CDR1 and CDR2 are MNHEY and SMNVEV (reference sequence). The CDR3 DNA reads as TGTGCCAGCAGTTTCCGACTAGCGGGAGACCATACGCAGTATTTT. Its protein is CASSFRLAGDHTQYF.

The chain combines TRBV18 with TRBJ1-2, with unresolved D. The CDR3 contains 17 residues. Germline V lookup: CDR1 KGHSH, CDR2 LQKENI. The V end lost 3 bases, the J end lost 3 bases, and 20 bases lay between the germline ends. The DNA of the CDR3 is TGTGCCAGCTCACCGAACTTGGAGAGGGCTTGGGACTATGGCTACACCTTC. It yields the protein CASSPNLERAWDYGYTF. Based on the CDR3 plus reference TRBV18 and TRBJ1-2, the full variable domain is NAGVMQNPRHLVRRRGQEARLRCSPMKGHSHVYWYRQLPEEGLKFMVYLQKENIIDESGMPKERFSAEFPKEGPSILRIQQVVRGDSAAYFCASSPNLERAWDYGYTFGSGTRLTVV.

In DNA, the CDR3 is TGTGCCAGCGGCGCGGCAGGGGGCATCACCGGGGAGCTGTTTTTT. Protein product: CASGAAGGITGELFF. J is TRBJ2-2 and V is TRBV6-5; 8 positions agree with TRBD1. The V gene's germline CDR1 is MNHEY and CDR2 SVGAGI. This CDR3 contains 15 residues. Germline trimming cut 8 bases from V and 4 bases from J; bases unmatched to any gene: 9.

CDR3 nucleotides: TGCGCCAGCAGGGGCGGGACTAGCGGGGTTACAGATACGCAGTATTTT. Residues: CASRGGTSGVTDTQYF. This chain joins TRBV5-1 and TRBJ2-3; 13 nucleotides match TRBD2. CDR3 length: 16 amino acids. Germline V lookup: CDR1 SGHRS, CDR2 YFSETQ. V was clipped by 5 bases and J by 3 bases; unmatched bases: 6.

The rearrangement joins TRBV24-1 to TRBJ1-1; unclear D gene. CDR3 length: 12 amino acids. CDR1 and CDR2 from the germline V gene are KGHDR and SFDVKD. The V gene lost 10 bases and the J gene lost 8 bases, with 16 bases spanning the gap. CDR3 sequence (DNA): TGTGCCACGAGTCGGGTTTCCGGAGAAGCTTTCTTT. Translation: CATSRVSGEAFF.

The V call is TRBV28, the J call TRBJ1-2; maybe TRBD1 (5 bases). Trimming stripped 2 bases from V and 0 bases from J, with 10 bases between. The germline gives CDR1 MDHEN, CDR2 SYDVKM. This CDR3 has 15 amino acids. The CDR3 sequence is CASSLGGVTNYGYTF. DNA of the CDR3: TGTGCCAGCAGTTTAGGGGGGGTGACTAACTATGGCTACACCTTC.

The genes are TRBV19 and TRBJ2-2; 8 positions agree with TRBD2. The germline gives CDR1 LNHDA, CDR2 SQIVND (reference sequence). The V gene end was trimmed by 3 bases and the J gene end by 6 bases; junction bases not matched to a gene: 9. This CDR3 comprises 16 residues. The CDR3 DNA reads as TGTGCCAGTAGTATTGGTGGGGCGGGAGGCGCCGGGGAGCTGTTTTTT. This encodes CASSIGGAGGAGELFF.

The CDR3 is CASSSDVTGEAFF. For the CDR3, the DNA is TGTGCCAGCAGCTCGGACGTGACAGGGGAAGCTTTCTTT. The chain has TRBV7-2 and TRBJ1-1, with 7 positions matching TRBD1. The germline V gene has CDR1 SGHTA and CDR2 FQGNSA. V was pared by 4 bases and J by 8 bases, with 7 bases of the junction left unmatched. The length of the CDR3 is 13 residues.

The chain is built from TRBV7-9 and TRBJ1-1; D unclear. V shed 5 bases and J shed 1 base, with 11 bases lying between them. The germline V gene has CDR1 SEHNR and CDR2 FQNEAQ (reference sequence). This CDR3 is built from 14 residues. CDR3 loop: CASSPSDWNTEAFF. The DNA of the CDR3 is TGTGCCAGCAGCCCCTCAGACTGGAACACTGAAGCTTTCTTT.

J is TRBJ2-7 and V is TRBV11-2; D gene uncertain. Trimming stripped 2 bases from V and 2 bases from J, with 4 bases between. From germline, CDR1 is SGHAT and CDR2 FQNNGV. This CDR3 has 12 residues. In DNA form, the CDR3 reads TGTGCCAGCAGCTTAAGCGCCTACGAGCAGTACTTC. Encoded protein: CASSLSAYEQYF.

In DNA, the CDR3 is TGCGCCAGCAGGGAGGCGTACCAAGAGACCCAGTACTTC. This translates into CASREAYQETQYF. The rearrangement links TRBV10-2 to TRBJ2-5, with D perhaps TRBD2 (5 bases). With 6 bases removed from V and 0 bases from J, the gap between germline ends came to 8 bases. This CDR3 region has 13 residues. Germline CDR1 and CDR2: WSHSY and SAAADI.

The gene calls are TRBV19 and TRBJ1-1; D remains unclear. From germline, CDR1 is LNHDA and CDR2 SQIVND (reference sequence). V gave up 6 bases and J gave up 5 bases, with 19 bases separating them. The CDR3 is 15 residues long. CDR3: CASSALISGRTEAFF. The CDR3 DNA sequence: TGTGCCAGTAGCGCTTTAATCTCGGGGAGAACTGAAGCTTTCTTT.